This TCR beta chain was sequenced during a study of beta chain features in type 1 diabetes. Overall study findings and caveats: Equally in patients and controls, PCR might preferentially amplify shorter templates.

Each donor gave one heparinised blood draw averaging around 120 mL. Per the germline V gene, CDR1 is SGHNT and CDR2 is YENEEA. The length of the CDR3 is 15 residues. The V end was cut by 2 bases, the J end by 6 bases, with 14 bases between. On this clone itself: Its antigen is not identified.

Of the isolated RNA, all was reverse transcribed, and so the sequenced material was expressed TCRB transcripts. Here immunoSEQ multiplex PCR was the method, and the copy in TCRdb shows in-frame clones only, minus some. This table holds around 500,000 clones, roughly 31% found once. Input material: naive CD4+ T cells from blood. The TCR comes from a man aged 18 to 30 in good health. The chain has TRBV11-3 and TRBJ2-1; D gene ambiguous. In DNA, the CDR3 is TGTGCCAGCAGCTTAAGGTTAGCAGGTGTCAATGAGCAGTTCTTC. It is translated as CASSLRLAGVNEQFF. Variable domain in full (rest from reference TRBV11-3 and TRBJ2-1): EAGVVQSPRYKIIEKKQPVAFWCNPISGHNTLYWYLQNLGQGPELLIRYENEEAVDDSQLPKDRFSAERLKGVDSTLKIQPAELGDSAVYLCASSLRLAGVNEQFFGPGTRLTVL.